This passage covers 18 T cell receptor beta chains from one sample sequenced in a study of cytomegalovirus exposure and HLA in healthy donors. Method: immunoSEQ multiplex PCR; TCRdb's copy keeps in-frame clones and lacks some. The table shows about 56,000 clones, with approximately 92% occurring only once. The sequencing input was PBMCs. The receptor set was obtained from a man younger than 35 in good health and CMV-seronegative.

The CDR3 here is CASSFRGRSSTDTQYF. The CDR3 DNA is TGCGCCAGCAGCTTTAGAGGGCGTTCTAGCACAGATACGCAGTATTTT. This chain uses TRBV5-1 with TRBJ2-3; TRBD2 might be the D (5 bases). The CDR3 runs to 16 residues. Germline lookup yields CDR1 SGHRS and CDR2 YFSETQ. The ends were cut back, 2 bases at V and 0 bases at J, with 13 bases in the middle.

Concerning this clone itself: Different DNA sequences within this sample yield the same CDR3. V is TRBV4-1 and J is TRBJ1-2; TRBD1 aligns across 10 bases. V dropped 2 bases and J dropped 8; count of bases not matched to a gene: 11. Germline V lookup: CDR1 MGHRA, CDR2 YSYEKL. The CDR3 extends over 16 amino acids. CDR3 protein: CASSQQTGGVLYGYTF. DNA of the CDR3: TGCGCCAGCAGCCAACAGACAGGGGGCGTACTCTACGGCTACACCTTC.

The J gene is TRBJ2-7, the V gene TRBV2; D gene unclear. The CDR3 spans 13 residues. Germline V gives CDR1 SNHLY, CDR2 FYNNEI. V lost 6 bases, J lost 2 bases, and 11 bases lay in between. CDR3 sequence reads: CASSTTLTYEQYF. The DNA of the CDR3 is TGTGCCAGCAGCACAACCTTGACCTACGAGCAGTACTTC.

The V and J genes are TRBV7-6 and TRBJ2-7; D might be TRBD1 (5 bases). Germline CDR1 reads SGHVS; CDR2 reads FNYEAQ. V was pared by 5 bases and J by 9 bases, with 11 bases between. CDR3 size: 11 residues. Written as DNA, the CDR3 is TGTGCCAGCAGCAACAGGCTCGGGCAGTACTTC. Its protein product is CASSNRLGQYF.

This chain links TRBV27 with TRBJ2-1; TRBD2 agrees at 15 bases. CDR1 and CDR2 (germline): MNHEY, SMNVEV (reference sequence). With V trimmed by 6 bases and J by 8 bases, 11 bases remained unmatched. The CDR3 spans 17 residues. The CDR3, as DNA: TGTGCCAGCAGCTTAAGGGGACTAGCGGGAGGTGAGCATGAGCAGTTCTTC. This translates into CASSLRGLAGGEHEQFF.

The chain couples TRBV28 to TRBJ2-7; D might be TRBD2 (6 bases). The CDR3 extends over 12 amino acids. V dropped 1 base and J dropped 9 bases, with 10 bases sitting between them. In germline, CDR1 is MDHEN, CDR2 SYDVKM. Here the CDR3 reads CASSLFLEGQYF. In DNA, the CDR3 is TGTGCCAGCAGTTTATTTTTGGAGGGGCAGTACTTC.

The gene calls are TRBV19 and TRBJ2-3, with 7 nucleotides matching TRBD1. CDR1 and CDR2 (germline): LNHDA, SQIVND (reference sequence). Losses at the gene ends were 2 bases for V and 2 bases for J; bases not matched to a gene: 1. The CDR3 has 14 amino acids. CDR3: CASSIQGDTDTQYF. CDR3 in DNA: TGTGCCAGTAGTATACAGGGGGACACAGATACGCAGTATTTT.

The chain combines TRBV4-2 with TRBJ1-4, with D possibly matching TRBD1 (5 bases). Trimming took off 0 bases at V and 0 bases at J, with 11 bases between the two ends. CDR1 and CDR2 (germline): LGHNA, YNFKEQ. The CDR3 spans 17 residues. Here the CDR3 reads CASSQDSGTATNEKLFF. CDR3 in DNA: TGTGCCAGCAGCCAAGATTCAGGGACTGCAACTAATGAAAAACTGTTTTTT.

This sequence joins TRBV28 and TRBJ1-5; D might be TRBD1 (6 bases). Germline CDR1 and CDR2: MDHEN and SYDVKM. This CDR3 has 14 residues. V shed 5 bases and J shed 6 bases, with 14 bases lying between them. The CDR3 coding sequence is TGTGCCAGCAGTACAACAGGGATGGTTCAGCCCCAGCATTTT. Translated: CASSTTGMVQPQHF.

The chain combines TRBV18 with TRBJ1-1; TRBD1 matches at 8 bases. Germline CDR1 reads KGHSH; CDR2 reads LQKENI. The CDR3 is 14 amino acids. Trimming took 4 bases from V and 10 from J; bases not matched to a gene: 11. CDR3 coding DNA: TGTGCCAGCTCACTTTCGGACAGGGCCGGTCTAGCTTTCTTT. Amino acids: CASSLSDRAGLAFF.

For the CDR3, the DNA is TGTGCCAGCAGCCCCGGGGGGTTCAATGAGCAGTTCTTC. Its translation is CASSPGGFNEQFF. The chain has TRBV13 and TRBJ2-1; 7 bases line up with TRBD2. Per germline, CDR1 PRHDT and CDR2 FYEKMQ (reference sequence). This CDR3 has 13 amino acids. V lost 5 bases to trimming and J lost 6 bases; unmatched junction nucleotides: 4. The whole variable domain, filled in from reference TRBV13 and TRBJ2-1, reads AAGVIQSPRHLIKEKRETATLKCYPIPRHDTVYWYQQGPGQDPQFLISFYEKMQSDKGSIPDRFSAQQFSDYHSELNMSSLELGDSALYFCASSPGGFNEQFFGPGTRLTVL.

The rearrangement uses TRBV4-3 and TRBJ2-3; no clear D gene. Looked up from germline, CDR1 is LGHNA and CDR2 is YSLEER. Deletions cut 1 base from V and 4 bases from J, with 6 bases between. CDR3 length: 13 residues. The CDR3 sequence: CASSQARPDTQYF. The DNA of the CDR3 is TGCGCCAGCAGCCAAGCTAGACCAGATACGCAGTATTTT.

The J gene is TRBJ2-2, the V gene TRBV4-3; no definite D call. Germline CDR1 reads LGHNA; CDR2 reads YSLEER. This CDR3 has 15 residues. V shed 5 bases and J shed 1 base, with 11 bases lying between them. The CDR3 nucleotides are TGCGCCAGCAGCTTCCATACCGGGAACACCGGGGAGCTGTTTTTT. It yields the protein CASSFHTGNTGELFF.

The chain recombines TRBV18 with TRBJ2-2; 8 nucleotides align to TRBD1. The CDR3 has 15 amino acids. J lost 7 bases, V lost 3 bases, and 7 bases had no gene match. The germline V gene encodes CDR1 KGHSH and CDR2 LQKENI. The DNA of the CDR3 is TGTGCCAGCTCACCGGGACAGGTTAAGATCGGGGAGCTGTTTTTT. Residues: CASSPGQVKIGELFF.

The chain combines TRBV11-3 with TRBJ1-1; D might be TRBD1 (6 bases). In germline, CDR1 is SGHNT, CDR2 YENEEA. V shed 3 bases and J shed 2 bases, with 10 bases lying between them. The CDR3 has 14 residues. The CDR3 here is CASSFRGGNTEAFF. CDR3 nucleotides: TGTGCCAGCAGCTTTAGGGGGGGCAACACTGAAGCTTTCTTT.

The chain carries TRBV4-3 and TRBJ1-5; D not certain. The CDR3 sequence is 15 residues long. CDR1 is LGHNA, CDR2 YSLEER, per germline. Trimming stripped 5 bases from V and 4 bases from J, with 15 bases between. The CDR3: CASSESGAGNQPQHF. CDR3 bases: TGCGCCAGCAGCGAAAGCGGCGCAGGAAATCAGCCCCAGCATTTT.

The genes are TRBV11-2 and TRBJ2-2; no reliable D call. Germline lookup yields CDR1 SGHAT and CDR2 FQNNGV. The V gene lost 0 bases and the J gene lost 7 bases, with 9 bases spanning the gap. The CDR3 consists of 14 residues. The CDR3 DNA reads TGTGCCAGCAGCTTAGATACGGGTTACGGGGAGCTGTTTTTT. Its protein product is CASSLDTGYGELFF.

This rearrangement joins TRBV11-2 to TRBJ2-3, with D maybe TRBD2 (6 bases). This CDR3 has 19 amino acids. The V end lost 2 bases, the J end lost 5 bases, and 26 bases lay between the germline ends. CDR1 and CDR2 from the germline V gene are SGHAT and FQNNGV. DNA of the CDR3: TGTGCCAGCAGCTTATCTTTCACGGGAGACGGTAGATATATAGATACGCAGTATTTT. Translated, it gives CASSLSFTGDGRYIDTQYF.